This record covers a single TCR beta chain. V shed 4 bases and J shed 1 base, with 16 bases lying between them. The CDR3 contains 16 residues. Germline loops: CDR1 MGHRA, CDR2 YSYEKL. The assay was immunoSEQ multiplex PCR, and TCRdb's table has in-frame clones only and misses some. This sample has 38,000 or so clones, with more than 70% found just once. Each patient's cancer was a locally advanced or metastatic urothelial carcinoma. This sample is part of a study of PD-L1 blockade in urothelial cancer. Overall study context: From 0 to 3 prior chemotherapy regimens had been given to the patients.

Sequencing used PBMCs, obtained around atezolizumab (anti-PD-L1) treatment. The source is a man aged 55 to 70 with urothelial cancer. V gene TRBV4-1 combines with J gene TRBJ1-1; D gene unclear. The CDR3 DNA reads as TGCGCCAGCAGCCCCCTAAAGACCAGCGGGAACACTGAAGCTTTCTTT. As protein: CASSPLKTSGNTEAFF.